This T cell receptor beta chain derives from a study of T cell repertoires in cytomegalovirus infection. In the study overall: An indication of both CMV infection and matching HLA type came from public TCR beta signatures. Findings and caveats of the study: Cumulated frequencies of public TCR beta families served to identify carriers of CMV plus the relevant HLA. The response measured ex vivo was dominated by TCR beta clonotypes (HLA-C-restricted and CMV-specific).

This clonotype was counted many times. Its target is not known. The junction had 3 bases not matched to a gene; V was cut back by 7 bases and J by 6 bases. CDR1 and CDR2 from the germline V gene are SQVTM and ANQGSEA. The CDR3 loop spans 11 amino acids. MiXCR was run by TCRdb on the reads, yielding one entry per CDR3 protein. The table records hundreds of thousands of distinct CDR3 sequences, around 6.6% of them present only once. The receptor comes from a human donor in good health (CMV status not recorded). Some clones in this sample may be carry-over from other donors' samples. The rearrangement links TRBV29-1 to TRBJ1-2, with 9 bases matching TRBD1. Sequencing was carried out using PBMCs. In nucleotides, the CDR3 is TGCAGCGGGGGGACAGGGAATGGCTACACCTTC. Protein product: CSGGTGNGYTF.